Reported below is one T cell receptor beta chain. This CDR3 comprises 15 residues. The V gene's germline CDR1 is LGHDT and CDR2 YNNKEL (reference sequence). V lost 0 bases and J 5 bases, leaving 13 bases between the germline ends. Using its own MiXCR run on the 5' RACE reads, TCRdb lists one record per CDR3 protein. This table has roughly 180,000 distinct CDR3 sequences, 9.8% appearing once. This sample is part of a study of CD8 T cells in ankylosing spondylitis. The receptor's source is a female donor with ankylosing spondylitis or in good health (not recorded which). The rearrangement joins TRBV3-1 to TRBJ2-5; possibly TRBD1 or TRBD2 for D (5 bases each). Material for sequencing was blood, either unsorted or a sorted T cell fraction (not recorded which). CDR3 DNA: TGTGCCAGCAGCCAAGAGTTGGGACCACGGGAGACCCAGTACTTC. Amino acid sequence: CASSQELGPRETQYF.